The 21 T cell receptor beta chains in this list originate from one sample, sequenced in a study of cytomegalovirus exposure and HLA in healthy donors. PCR was performed using 60 Vbeta and 13 Jbeta primers. TCRdb's copy holds only in-frame clones and misses some; the assay was immunoSEQ multiplex PCR. The sample yields 130,000 to 150,000 clones, 60% to 80% seen once. Source material: PBMCs. Every receptor here comes from a woman aged 40-49 years in good health and CMV-seropositive.

V usage is TRBV7-3 and J usage is TRBJ1-1; tentative D call: TRBD1 (5 bases). The CDR3 length is 14 residues. The germline V gene has CDR1 SGHTA and CDR2 FQGTGA. The V end lost 1 base, the J end lost 3 bases, and 9 bases lay between the germline ends. The CDR3 bases are TGTGCCAGCAGCTTAAAGGGGTGGGACACTGAAGCTTTCTTT. Its translation is CASSLKGWDTEAFF.

This clone was observed a handful of times. V and J are TRBV10-2 and TRBJ1-1; D possibly corresponds to TRBD1 (5 bases). The CDR3 totals 18 residues. CDR1 is WSHSY and CDR2 is SAAADI in the germline V gene. Between the trimmed V and J ends, which lost 7 bases and 1 base, there was a span of 25 bases. In DNA form, the CDR3 reads TGCGCCAGCACCCCCTGGGGGGGTTACGAGGGAGGGAACACTGAAGCTTTCTTT. This translates into CASTPWGGYEGGNTEAFF.

The chain recombines TRBV9 with TRBJ1-5; D gene ambiguous. The CDR3 has 14 residues. CDR1 is SGDLS, CDR2 YYNGEE, per germline. Trimming removed 0 bases from V and 1 base from J, with 5 bases in between. CDR3 sequence: CASSVASSNQPQHF. CDR3 nucleotides: TGTGCCAGCAGCGTAGCGTCCAGCAATCAGCCCCAGCATTTT.

This rearrangement joins TRBV7-9 to TRBJ2-3; 8 positions agree with TRBD2. The CDR3 is 15 residues long. V was clipped by 5 bases and J by 2 bases; unmatched bases: 6. Germline V lookup: CDR1 SEHNR, CDR2 FQNEAQ (reference sequence). The CDR3 is CASSESGGNTDTQYF. The CDR3 DNA reads as TGTGCCAGCAGCGAAAGCGGGGGCAACACAGATACGCAGTATTTT. The full variable domain, rest sourced from reference TRBV7-9 and TRBJ2-3, is DTGVSQNPRHKITKRGQNVTFRCDPISEHNRLYWYRQTLGQGPEFLTYFQNEAQLEKSRLLSDRFSAERPKGSFSTLEIQRTEQGDSAMYLCASSESGGNTDTQYFGPGTRLTVL.

The rearrangement joins TRBV2 to TRBJ2-4; D may be TRBD2 (6 bases). Trimming left V 8 bases short and J 5 bases short, with 22 bases between. CDR1 is SNHLY and CDR2 is FYNNEI in the germline V gene. There are 16 residues in the CDR3. The CDR3 sequence: CASRSDSGDDENIQYF. The CDR3 DNA reads as TGTGCCAGCCGGTCGGATTCGGGGGACGATGAAAACATTCAGTACTTC. Together with reference TRBV2 and TRBJ2-4, the CDR3 gives the full variable domain: EPEVTQTPSHQVTQMGQEVILRCVPISNHLYFYWYRQILGQKVEFLVSFYNNEISEKSEIFDDQFSVERPDGSNFTLKIRSTKLEDSAMYFCASRSDSGDDENIQYFGAGTRLSVL.

V and J are TRBV4-1 and TRBJ2-2; a weak D match, TRBD2 (7 bases). V was cut by 4 bases and J by 5 bases, with 14 bases left in between. CDR3 size: 15 residues. Germline lookup yields CDR1 MGHRA and CDR2 YSYEKL. In DNA, the CDR3 is TGCGCCAGCAGCCTGTGGGGGGGGGCGACCGGGGAGCTGTTTTTT. Protein product: CASSLWGGATGELFF.

The genes are TRBV5-1 and TRBJ1-3; D not certain. V lost 0 bases and J lost 0, with 4 bases in between. CDR1 is SGHRS and CDR2 is YFSETQ in the germline V gene. This CDR3 has 14 amino acids. The DNA for the CDR3 is TGCGCCAGCAGCTTGGGGCACTCTGGAAACACCATATATTTT. This encodes CASSLGHSGNTIYF.

The rearrangement uses TRBV20-1 and TRBJ2-5; 8 positions agree with TRBD2. CDR1 is DFQATT, CDR2 SNEGSKA, per germline (reference sequence). Unmatched junction bases numbered 2, after V lost 6 bases and J lost 5 bases. The CDR3 has 11 residues. The CDR3 loop reads CSAQRGETQYF. DNA of the CDR3: TGCAGTGCGCAGCGGGGGGAGACCCAGTACTTC.

The V gene is TRBV25-1, the J gene TRBJ2-3, with 7 bases aligning to TRBD1. CDR1 and CDR2 from the germline V gene are MGHDK and SYGVNS. This CDR3 has 15 amino acids. The V and J ends lost 3 bases and 2 bases, in that order; junction bases with no gene match: 5. The CDR3 nucleotides are TGTGCCAGCAGTGATACAGGGGAAATCACAGATACGCAGTATTTT. Amino acid sequence: CASSDTGEITDTQYF.

The chain couples TRBV5-6 to TRBJ1-1; D is perhaps TRBD1 (5 bases). CDR1 and CDR2 from the germline V gene are SGHDT and YYEEEE. This CDR3 has 15 residues. Trimming took 4 bases from V and 4 from J, leaving 17 bases between them. Here the CDR3 DNA reads TGTGCCAGCAGCCGAGGGACGGGACTTCTCACTGAAGCTTTCTTT. Translation: CASSRGTGLLTEAFF.

The chain joins TRBV27 to TRBJ2-1; no firm D call. This CDR3 is built from 13 residues. V dropped 1 base and J dropped 7 bases, with 8 bases sitting between them. CDR1 MNHEY and CDR2 SMNVEV come from the germline V gene (reference sequence). CDR3 sequence reads: CASSLLIRNEQFF. DNA for the CDR3: TGTGCCAGCAGTTTATTGATCAGGAATGAGCAGTTCTTC.

This clone has only a few counts. This sequence joins TRBV7-2 and TRBJ2-3; no definite D call. CDR1 and CDR2 (germline): SGHTA, FQGNSA. The CDR3 has 15 amino acids. The V end was cut by 5 bases, the J end by 5 bases, with 17 bases between. CDR3 in amino acids: CASSVLNGAIDTQYF. The CDR3 DNA reads as TGTGCCAGCAGCGTACTCAACGGAGCTATAGATACGCAGTATTTT.

This clone appeared a few times. V is TRBV13 and J is TRBJ2-6; possibly TRBD2 for D (5 bases). With 3 bases removed from V and 2 bases from J, the gap between germline ends came to 8 bases. Germline values: CDR1 PRHDT, CDR2 FYEKMQ (reference sequence). The CDR3 is 15 amino acids. CDR3 sequence reads: CASSFFGAGANVLTF. Here the CDR3 DNA reads TGTGCCAGCAGCTTTTTCGGGGCTGGGGCCAACGTCCTGACTTTC.

V is TRBV28 and J is TRBJ2-7; the match to TRBD1 covers 9 bases. The germline V gene encodes CDR1 MDHEN and CDR2 SYDVKM. V gave up 6 bases and J gave up 7 bases; unmatched junction bases: 10. CDR3 size: 14 residues. The CDR3 loop reads CASRGDRDGREQYF. CDR3 coding DNA: TGTGCCAGCAGGGGGGACAGGGACGGACGGGAGCAGTACTTC.

The gene calls are TRBV4-1 and TRBJ1-1, with D tentatively TRBD1 (6 bases). Germline CDR1 MGHRA, CDR2 YSYEKL. V was trimmed by 6 bases and J by 8 bases, leaving 13 bases between them. CDR3 length: 12 amino acids. Written as DNA, the CDR3 is TGCGCCAGCAGTAACCTTGACAGGGAAGCTTTCTTT. Translation gives CASSNLDREAFF.

The chain carries TRBV6-1 and TRBJ1-5; D possibly corresponds to TRBD1 (6 bases). Trimming removed 0 bases from V and 5 bases from J, with 20 bases in between. Germline V CDR1 and CDR2: MNHNS, SASEGT. CDR3 length equals 18 residues. The CDR3: CASSEAKSGTRFDQPQHF. In nucleotides, the CDR3 is TGTGCCAGCAGTGAAGCTAAATCCGGGACAAGATTCGATCAGCCCCAGCATTTT.

This clone has a single count. The rearrangement uses TRBV27 and TRBJ2-2; D may be TRBD1 (5 bases). The CDR3 contains 17 residues. Germline V lookup: CDR1 MNHEY, CDR2 SMNVEV (reference sequence). The germline V and J ends were trimmed by 5 bases and 10 bases, with 26 bases remaining between them. The CDR3 nucleotides read TGTGCCAGCAGTCGCTCTCCGAGACAGCACCCACCGGAGGAGCTGTTTTTT. Its protein product is CASSRSPRQHPPEELFF.

This clone turned up a few times. This rearrangement joins TRBV5-1 to TRBJ1-5; possibly TRBD1 for D (5 bases). CDR1 and CDR2 from the germline V gene are SGHRS and YFSETQ. The CDR3 has 13 residues. V was pared by 2 bases and J by 7 bases, with 10 bases between. In nucleotides, the CDR3 is TGCGCCAGCAGCTTAGCCCAGGGACAGCCCCAGCATTTT. Residues: CASSLAQGQPQHF.

This clone was detected once. The chain combines TRBV28 with TRBJ2-3; 8 nucleotides agree with TRBD2. The trim removed 6 bases at V and 2 bases at J, leaving 7 bases unmatched. The CDR3 is 15 residues long. Germline loops: CDR1 MDHEN, CDR2 SYDVKM. CDR3 DNA sequence: TGTGCCAGCAGGGGAGGCGGGGGGAACACAGATACGCAGTATTTT. Its translation: CASRGGGGNTDTQYF.

The chain combines TRBV9 with TRBJ2-5; the D gene is possibly TRBD2 (5 bases). The CDR3 spans 16 residues. Looked up from germline, CDR1 is SGDLS and CDR2 is YYNGEE. Between the trimmed V and J ends, which lost 0 bases and 4 bases, there was a span of 16 bases. In DNA, the CDR3 is TGTGCCAGCAGCGTAGGGGTAAAGGGCGGAGGAGAGACCCAGTACTTC. Translation gives CASSVGVKGGGETQYF.

J is TRBJ2-3 and V is TRBV12-5; D perhaps matches TRBD2 (6 bases). The V and J ends lost 6 bases and 5 bases respectively, with 18 bases between them. Germline V gene sequence: CDR1 LGHNT, CDR2 FRNRAP. The CDR3 is 15 amino acids. DNA for the CDR3: TGTGCTAGTGGGGCCGGGCGGGGCAGTGGAGATACGCAGTATTTT. This codes for CASGAGRGSGDTQYF.